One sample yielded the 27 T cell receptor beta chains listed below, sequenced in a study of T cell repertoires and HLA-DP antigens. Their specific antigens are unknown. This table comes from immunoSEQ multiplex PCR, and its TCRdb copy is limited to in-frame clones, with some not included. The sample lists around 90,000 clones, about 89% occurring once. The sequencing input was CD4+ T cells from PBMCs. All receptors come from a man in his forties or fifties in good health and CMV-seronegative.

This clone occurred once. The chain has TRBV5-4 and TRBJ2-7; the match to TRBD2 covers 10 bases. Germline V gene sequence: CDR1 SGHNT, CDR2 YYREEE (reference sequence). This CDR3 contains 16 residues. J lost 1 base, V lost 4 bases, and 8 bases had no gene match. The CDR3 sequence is CASSPELAGSSYEQYF. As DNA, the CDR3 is TGTGCCAGCAGCCCGGAACTAGCGGGGAGTTCCTACGAGCAGTACTTC.

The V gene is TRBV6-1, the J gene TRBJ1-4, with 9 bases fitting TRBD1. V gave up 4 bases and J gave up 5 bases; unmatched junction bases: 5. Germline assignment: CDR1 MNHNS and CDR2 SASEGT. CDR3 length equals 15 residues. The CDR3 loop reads CASSVDRGENEKLFF. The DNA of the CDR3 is TGTGCCAGCAGTGTAGACAGGGGGGAGAATGAAAAACTGTTTTTT.

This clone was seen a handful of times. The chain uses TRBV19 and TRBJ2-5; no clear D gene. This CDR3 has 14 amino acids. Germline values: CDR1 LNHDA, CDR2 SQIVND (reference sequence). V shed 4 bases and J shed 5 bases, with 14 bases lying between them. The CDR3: CASSTLRAGETQYF. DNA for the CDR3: TGTGCCAGTAGTACCCTCCGGGCCGGGGAGACCCAGTACTTC.

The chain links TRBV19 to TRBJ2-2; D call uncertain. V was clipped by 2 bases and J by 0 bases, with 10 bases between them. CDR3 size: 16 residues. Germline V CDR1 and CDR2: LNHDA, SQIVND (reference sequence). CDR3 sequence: CASSIIGSTNTGELFF. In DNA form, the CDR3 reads TGTGCCAGTAGTATAATAGGCAGTACGAACACCGGGGAGCTGTTTTTT.

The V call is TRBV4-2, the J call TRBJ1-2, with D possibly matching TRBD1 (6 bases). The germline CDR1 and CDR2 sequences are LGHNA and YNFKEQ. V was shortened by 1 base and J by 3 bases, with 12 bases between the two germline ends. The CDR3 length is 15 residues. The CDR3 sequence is CASSQAGTRDYGYTF. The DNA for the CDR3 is TGTGCCAGCAGCCAAGCAGGGACAAGGGACTATGGCTACACCTTC.

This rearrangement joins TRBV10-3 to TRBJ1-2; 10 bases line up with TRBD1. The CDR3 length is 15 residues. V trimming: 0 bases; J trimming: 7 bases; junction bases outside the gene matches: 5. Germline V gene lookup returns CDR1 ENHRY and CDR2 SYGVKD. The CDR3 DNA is TGTGCCATCAGTGAGTCGACAGGGGGCGTGGGTGGCTACACCTTC. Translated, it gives CAISESTGGVGGYTF.

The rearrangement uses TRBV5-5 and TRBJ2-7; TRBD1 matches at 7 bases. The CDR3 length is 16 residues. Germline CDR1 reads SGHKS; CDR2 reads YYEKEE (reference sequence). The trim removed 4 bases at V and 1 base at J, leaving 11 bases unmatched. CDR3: CASSVTRDSPSYEQYF. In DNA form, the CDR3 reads TGTGCCAGCAGCGTTACCCGGGACAGCCCGTCCTACGAGCAGTACTTC.

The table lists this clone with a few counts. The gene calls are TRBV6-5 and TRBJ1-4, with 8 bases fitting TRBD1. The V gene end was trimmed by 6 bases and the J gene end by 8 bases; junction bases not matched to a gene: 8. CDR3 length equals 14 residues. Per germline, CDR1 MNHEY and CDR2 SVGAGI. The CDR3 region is CASSPGQGREKLFF. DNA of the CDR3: TGTGCCAGCAGCCCTGGACAGGGCCGCGAAAAACTGTTTTTT.

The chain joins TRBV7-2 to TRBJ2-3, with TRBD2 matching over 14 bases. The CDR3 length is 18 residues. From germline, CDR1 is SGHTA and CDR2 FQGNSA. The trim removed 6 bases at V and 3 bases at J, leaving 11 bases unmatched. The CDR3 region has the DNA TGTGCCAGCAGGACTAAGGGACTAGCGGGAGTCAGTACAGATACGCAGTATTTT. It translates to CASRTKGLAGVSTDTQYF.

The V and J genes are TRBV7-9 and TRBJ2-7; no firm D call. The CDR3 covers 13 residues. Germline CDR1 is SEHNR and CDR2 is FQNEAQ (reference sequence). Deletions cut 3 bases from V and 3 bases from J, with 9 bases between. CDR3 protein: CASSLDKSYEQYF. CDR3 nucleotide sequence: TGTGCCAGCAGCTTGGATAAAAGCTACGAGCAGTACTTC.

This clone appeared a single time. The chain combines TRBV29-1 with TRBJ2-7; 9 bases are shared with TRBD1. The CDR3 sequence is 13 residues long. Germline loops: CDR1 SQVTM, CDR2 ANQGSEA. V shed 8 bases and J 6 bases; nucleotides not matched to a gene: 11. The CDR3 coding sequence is TGCAGCATAACCCCGGGACAGGGAGGCGAGCAGTACTTC. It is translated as CSITPGQGGEQYF.

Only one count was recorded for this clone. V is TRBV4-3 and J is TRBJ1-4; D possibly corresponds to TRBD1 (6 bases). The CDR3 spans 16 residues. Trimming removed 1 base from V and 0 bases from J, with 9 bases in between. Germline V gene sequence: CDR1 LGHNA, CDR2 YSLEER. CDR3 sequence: CASSQGGGATNEKLFF. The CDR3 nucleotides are TGCGCCAGCAGCCAAGGAGGGGGGGCAACTAATGAAAAACTGTTTTTT.

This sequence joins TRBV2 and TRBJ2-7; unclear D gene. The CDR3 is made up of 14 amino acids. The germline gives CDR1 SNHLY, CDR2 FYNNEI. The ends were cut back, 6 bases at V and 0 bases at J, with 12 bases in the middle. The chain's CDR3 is CASRVQVSSYEQYF. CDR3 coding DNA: TGTGCCAGCAGGGTTCAGGTTTCCTCCTACGAGCAGTACTTC.

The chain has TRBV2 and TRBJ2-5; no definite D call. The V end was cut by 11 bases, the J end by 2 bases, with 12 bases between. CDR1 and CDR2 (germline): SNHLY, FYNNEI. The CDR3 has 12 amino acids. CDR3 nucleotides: TGTGCCGGTGGTTTGGTTCAAGAGACCCAGTACTTC. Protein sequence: CAGGLVQETQYF.

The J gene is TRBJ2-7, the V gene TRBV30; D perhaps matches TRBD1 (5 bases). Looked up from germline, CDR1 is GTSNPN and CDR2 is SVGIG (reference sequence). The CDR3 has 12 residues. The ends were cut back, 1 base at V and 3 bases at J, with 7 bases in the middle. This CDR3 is CAWSGQFYEQYF. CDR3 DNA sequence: TGTGCCTGGAGTGGACAGTTCTACGAGCAGTACTTC.

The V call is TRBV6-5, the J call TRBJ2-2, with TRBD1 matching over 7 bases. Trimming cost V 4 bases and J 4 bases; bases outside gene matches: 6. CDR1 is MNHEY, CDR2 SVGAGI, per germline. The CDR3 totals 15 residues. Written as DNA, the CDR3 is TGTGCCAGCAGTTTCACAGGGGCAGGCACCGGGGAGCTGTTTTTT. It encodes CASSFTGAGTGELFF.

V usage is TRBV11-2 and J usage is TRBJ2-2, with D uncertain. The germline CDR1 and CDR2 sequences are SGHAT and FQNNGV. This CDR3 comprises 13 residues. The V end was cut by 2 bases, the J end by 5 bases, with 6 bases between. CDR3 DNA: TGTGCCAGCAGCTTAATCGGGACCGGGGAGCTGTTTTTT. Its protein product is CASSLIGTGELFF.

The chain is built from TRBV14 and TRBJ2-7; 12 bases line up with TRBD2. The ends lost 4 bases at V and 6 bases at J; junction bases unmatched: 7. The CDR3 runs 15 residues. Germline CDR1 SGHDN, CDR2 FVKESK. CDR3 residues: CASSRALAGGSEQYF. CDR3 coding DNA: TGTGCCAGCAGCCGCGCACTAGCGGGAGGTTCCGAGCAGTACTTC.

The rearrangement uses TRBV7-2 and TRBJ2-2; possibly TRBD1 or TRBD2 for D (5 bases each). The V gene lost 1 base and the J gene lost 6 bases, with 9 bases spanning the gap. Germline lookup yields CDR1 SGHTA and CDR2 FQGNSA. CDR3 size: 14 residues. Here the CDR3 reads CASSLVGASGELFF. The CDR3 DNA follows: TGTGCCAGCAGCTTAGTCGGGGCATCCGGGGAGCTGTTTTTT.

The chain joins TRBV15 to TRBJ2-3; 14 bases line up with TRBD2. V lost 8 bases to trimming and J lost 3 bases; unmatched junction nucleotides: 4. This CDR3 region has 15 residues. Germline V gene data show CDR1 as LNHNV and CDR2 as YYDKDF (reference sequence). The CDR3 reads CATRLAGGSTDTQYF. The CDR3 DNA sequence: TGTGCCACCCGACTAGCGGGAGGGTCTACAGATACGCAGTATTTT.

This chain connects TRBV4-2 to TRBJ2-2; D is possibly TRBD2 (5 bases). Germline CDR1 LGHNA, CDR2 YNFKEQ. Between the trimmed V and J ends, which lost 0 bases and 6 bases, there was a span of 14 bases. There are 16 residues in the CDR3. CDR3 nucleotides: TGTGCCAGCAGCCAAGAACCGGGAAATGTGGCCGGGGAGCTGTTTTTT. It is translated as CASSQEPGNVAGELFF.

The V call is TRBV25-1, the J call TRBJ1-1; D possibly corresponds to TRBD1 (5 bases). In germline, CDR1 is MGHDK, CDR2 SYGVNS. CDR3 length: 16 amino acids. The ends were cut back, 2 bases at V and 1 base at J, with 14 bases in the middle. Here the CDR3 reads CASSEPSGGGNTEAFF. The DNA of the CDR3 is TGTGCCAGCAGTGAACCCAGCGGGGGGGGGAACACTGAAGCTTTCTTT.

Here the CDR3 reads CASSTGGRVGNEQYF. In nucleotides, the CDR3 is TGTGCCAGCTCAACCGGCGGGAGGGTAGGTAACGAGCAGTACTTC. The rearrangement links TRBV18 to TRBJ2-7; 9 bases match TRBD2. This CDR3 is 15 amino acids long. V was clipped by 5 bases and J by 5 bases; unmatched bases: 10. In germline, CDR1 is KGHSH, CDR2 LQKENI. The full variable domain, its missing parts supplied by reference TRBV18 and TRBJ2-7, is NAGVMQNPRHLVRRRGQEARLRCSPMKGHSHVYWYRQLPEEGLKFMVYLQKENIIDESGMPKERFSAEFPKEGPSILRIQQVVRGDSAAYFCASSTGGRVGNEQYFGPGTRLTVT.

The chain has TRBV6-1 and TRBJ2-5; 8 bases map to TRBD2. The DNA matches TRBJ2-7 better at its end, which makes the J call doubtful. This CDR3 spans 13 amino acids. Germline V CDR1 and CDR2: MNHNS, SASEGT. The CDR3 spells CASSIPGGYEQYF. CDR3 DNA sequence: TGTGCCAGCAGTATTCCGGGGGGGTACGAGCAGTACTTC.

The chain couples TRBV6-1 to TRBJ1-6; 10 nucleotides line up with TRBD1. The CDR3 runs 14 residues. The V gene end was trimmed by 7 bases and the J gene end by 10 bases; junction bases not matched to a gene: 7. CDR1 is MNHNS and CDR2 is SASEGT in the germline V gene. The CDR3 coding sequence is TGTGCCAGCACCCGGACAGGGGGAGGATCACCCCTCCACTTT. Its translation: CASTRTGGGSPLHF.

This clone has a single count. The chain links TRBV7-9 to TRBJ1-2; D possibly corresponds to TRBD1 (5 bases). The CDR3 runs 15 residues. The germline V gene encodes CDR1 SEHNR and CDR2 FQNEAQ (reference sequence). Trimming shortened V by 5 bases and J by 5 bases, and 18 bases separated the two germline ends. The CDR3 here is CASSQGAGELYGYTF. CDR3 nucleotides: TGTGCCAGCAGCCAAGGGGCGGGAGAACTTTATGGCTACACCTTC.

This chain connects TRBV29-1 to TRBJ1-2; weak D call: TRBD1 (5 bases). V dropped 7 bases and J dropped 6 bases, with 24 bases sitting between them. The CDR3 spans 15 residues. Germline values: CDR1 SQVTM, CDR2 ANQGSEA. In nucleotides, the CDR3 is TGCAGCGCAGGGAGAGGACTCTCAATTGAGGATGGCTACACCTTC. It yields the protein CSAGRGLSIEDGYTF.